This T cell receptor (beta chain) was profiled in a study of blood T cell repertoires in COVID-19. For the study at large: Acute and convalescent COVID-19 samples came from the United States, Italy and Spain. T cells, B-cell-depleted T cells, or PBMCs provided the cDNA or gDNA that served as material.

Method: immunoSEQ multiplex PCR; TCRdb's copy keeps in-frame clones and lacks some. This repertoire shows 80,000 to 100,000 clones, roughly 88% found once; its top ten account for around 1.5%. This CDR3 region has 14 residues. Germline V gene sequence: CDR1 SQVTM, CDR2 ANQGSEA. V was clipped by 4 bases and J by 6 bases, with 17 bases between them. Material: peripheral blood. The rearrangement uses TRBV29-1 and TRBJ2-3; possibly TRBD1 for D (5 bases). The TCR was taken from a human donor with active COVID-19. The donor label of this sample is uncertain. The CDR3 reads CSVAQGRIGDTQYF. CDR3 sequence (DNA): TGCAGCGTTGCCCAGGGAAGGATTGGGGATACGCAGTATTTT.